These 9 T cell receptor beta chains originate from one sample sequenced in a study of OX40 agonist ivuxolimab in advanced cancers. The table came from immunoSEQ multiplex PCR; TCRdb's copy has only in-frame clones and leaves some out. The sample yields approximately 58,000 clones, about 86% seen once. The sample here was CD4+ or CD8+ T cells sorted from blood, taken in a trial of the OX40 agonist ivuxolimab. The receptors stem from an adult with an advanced solid tumor such as melanoma, head and neck, liver or kidney cancer.

This sequence joins TRBV4-2 and TRBJ2-3; a possible D gene is TRBD1 (5 bases). Trimming stripped 1 base from V and 5 bases from J, with 28 bases between. This CDR3 spans 20 amino acids. Germline V gene data show CDR1 as LGHNA and CDR2 as YNFKEQ. This CDR3 reads CASSQVFAVGDSFGGDTQYF. In nucleotides, the CDR3 is TGTGCCAGCAGCCAAGTGTTCGCCGTGGGCGACAGTTTCGGTGGAGATACGCAGTATTTT.

The V gene is TRBV27, the J gene TRBJ1-2; D is uncertain. This CDR3 region has 12 residues. Per the germline V gene, CDR1 is MNHEY and CDR2 is SMNVEV (reference sequence). The V end was cut by 4 bases, the J end by 6 bases, with 9 bases between. In DNA, the CDR3 is TGTGCCAGCAGTTCACTAGAGAATGGCTACACCTTC. It codes for CASSSLENGYTF.

The chain uses TRBV2 and TRBJ2-7; possible D gene TRBD2, 6 bases. The V end lost 4 bases, the J end lost 3 bases, and 13 bases lay between the germline ends. CDR1 SNHLY and CDR2 FYNNEI come from the germline V gene. The CDR3 is 14 residues long. CDR3 residues: CASSVRQGGYEQYF. The CDR3 DNA is TGTGCCAGCAGTGTTAGGCAGGGAGGCTACGAGCAGTACTTC.

This clone has only a few counts. This CDR3 is also generated by other DNA sequences in the sample. The chain recombines TRBV18 with TRBJ1-3; D remains ambiguous. Germline V gene data show CDR1 as KGHSH and CDR2 as LQKENI. V lost 0 bases to trimming and J lost 3 bases, with 3 bases between them. The length of the CDR3 is 13 residues. The CDR3 here is CASSPPSGNTIYF. CDR3 nucleotides: TGTGCCAGCTCACCACCGAGTGGAAACACCATATATTTT.

The genes are TRBV6-6 and TRBJ1-2; D remains unclear. This CDR3 region has 13 residues. The germline V gene has CDR1 MNHNY and CDR2 SVGAGI (reference sequence). V was cut by 0 bases and J by 8 bases, with 10 bases left in between. In nucleotides, the CDR3 is TGTGCCAGCAGTTACTCCTCTCTAGGGGGCTACACCTTC. It specifies CASSYSSLGGYTF.

This clone was observed a few times. The genes are TRBV19 and TRBJ1-4; D possibly corresponds to TRBD1 (6 bases). CDR1 LNHDA and CDR2 SQIVND come from the germline V gene (reference sequence). Trimming removed 1 base at V and 8 bases at J, with 11 bases between. The CDR3 consists of 14 residues. The CDR3 DNA reads TGTGCCAGTAGTATAGGGCAGGGGACAGAAAAACTGTTTTTT. It codes for CASSIGQGTEKLFF.

The J gene is TRBJ1-2, the V gene TRBV15, with 7 bases that match TRBD1. The CDR3 covers 14 residues. Germline values: CDR1 LNHNV, CDR2 YYDKDF (reference sequence). The V and J ends lost 3 bases and 2 bases, in that order; junction bases with no gene match: 3. CDR3: CATSSRQGNYGYTF. DNA for the CDR3: TGTGCCACCAGCAGCCGACAGGGAAACTATGGCTACACCTTC.

The chain links TRBV6-4 to TRBJ2-7; 10 nucleotides line up with TRBD2. The V gene end was trimmed by 4 bases and the J gene end by 6 bases; junction bases not matched to a gene: 6. The CDR3 is made up of 14 amino acids. Germline assignment: CDR1 MRHNA and CDR2 SNTAGT. CDR3 DNA sequence: TGTGCCAGCAGTGCGCTAGCGGGAGAGGGCGAGCAGTACTTC. This codes for CASSALAGEGEQYF.

The rearrangement joins TRBV2 to TRBJ2-5, with D possibly being TRBD2 (5 bases). CDR1 is SNHLY and CDR2 is FYNNEI in the germline V gene. The CDR3 totals 13 residues. V gave up 3 bases and J gave up 5 bases, with 10 bases separating them. The CDR3 reads CASSDASKETQYF. DNA of the CDR3: TGTGCCAGCAGTGACGCTAGCAAGGAGACCCAGTACTTC.